These T cell receptor beta chains were read from a single sample in a study of blood T cell repertoires in COVID-19. Sequencing was performed with immunoSEQ multiplex PCR; in TCRdb, only in-frame clones are kept and a portion is missing. The sample lists around 180,000 clones; 70% to 90% were seen once. Sequencing was carried out using peripheral blood. These receptors were collected from a human donor with active or convalescent COVID-19. The donor label of this sample is uncertain. Both conserved end residues are trimmed from each CDR3. Each record gives: CDR3 protein, V gene, D gene, J gene. The D gene is left open where the match is weak.

CDR3 protein: ASSSPGVWGNEQF
V gene: TRBV27
D gene: NA
J gene: TRBJ2-1

CDR3 protein: ASGLAGYNSPLH
V gene: TRBV12-5
D gene: NA
J gene: TRBJ1-6

CDR3 protein: ASSPFSTDTQY
V gene: TRBV27
D gene: NA
J gene: TRBJ2-3

CDR3 protein: ASSLETGGNYEQY
V gene: TRBV5-1
D gene: TRBD1
J gene: TRBJ2-7

CDR3 protein: ASRPEASSREQF
V gene: TRBV5-1
D gene: NA
J gene: TRBJ2-1

CDR3 protein: ASSPVSTGTGGFGYT
V gene: TRBV18
D gene: TRBD1
J gene: TRBJ1-2

CDR3 protein: ASSPIALNEQF
V gene: TRBV11-2
D gene: NA
J gene: TRBJ2-1

CDR3 protein: ASREVPAGGPYEQY
V gene: TRBV2
D gene: TRBD2
J gene: TRBJ2-7

CDR3 protein: ASKGLAGELGFDEQF
V gene: TRBV2
D gene: TRBD2
J gene: TRBJ2-1

CDR3 protein: ATSDPGGTGELF
V gene: TRBV24-1
D gene: TRBD2
J gene: TRBJ2-2

CDR3 protein: ASSLLGQDYEQY
V gene: TRBV11-2
D gene: TRBD1
J gene: TRBJ2-7

CDR3 protein: ASSYTGGLNIQY
V gene: TRBV28
D gene: TRBD1
J gene: TRBJ2-4

CDR3 protein: ASSKGLAGAYEQY
V gene: TRBV2
D gene: TRBD2
J gene: TRBJ2-7

CDR3 protein: ASSFQDRSNQPQH
V gene: TRBV6-2/TRBV6-3
D gene: NA
J gene: TRBJ1-5

CDR3 protein: ASSPTRGTGLRGNTIY
V gene: TRBV11-2
D gene: TRBD1
J gene: TRBJ1-3

CDR3 protein: ASSLTISGGFTFEQF
V gene: TRBV5-6
D gene: TRBD2
J gene: TRBJ2-1

CDR3 protein: ASSNRDRNTGELF
V gene: TRBV7-9
D gene: TRBD1
J gene: TRBJ2-2

CDR3 protein: ASSARGQLSDTIY
V gene: TRBV7-2
D gene: NA
J gene: TRBJ1-3

CDR3 protein: ASRATEAF
V gene: TRBV19
D gene: NA
J gene: TRBJ1-1

CDR3 protein: ASSHLGGSGNTIY
V gene: TRBV3-1/TRBV3-2
D gene: NA
J gene: TRBJ1-3

CDR3 protein: ASSLVSGVEQF
V gene: TRBV7-8
D gene: NA
J gene: TRBJ2-1

CDR3 protein: ASSLRVGRGPEAF
V gene: TRBV5-1
D gene: TRBD1
J gene: TRBJ1-1

CDR3 protein: ASSVEGPILSSYEQY
V gene: TRBV25-1
D gene: NA
J gene: TRBJ2-7

CDR3 protein: ASSVAGGAKQY
V gene: TRBV2
D gene: TRBD1
J gene: TRBJ2-7

CDR3 protein: ASSLQGARSLH
V gene: TRBV3-1/TRBV3-2
D gene: NA
J gene: TRBJ1-6

CDR3 protein: ASRTLSTTEAF
V gene: TRBV6-5
D gene: NA
J gene: TRBJ1-1

CDR3 protein: ASSQTSGRGNEQF
V gene: TRBV19
D gene: TRBD2
J gene: TRBJ2-1

CDR3 protein: ASSILDNYNEQF
V gene: TRBV19
D gene: NA
J gene: TRBJ2-1

CDR3 protein: ASTHSGTEETQY
V gene: TRBV11-2
D gene: TRBD1
J gene: TRBJ2-5

CDR3 protein: ASRPTSGVFGEQY
V gene: TRBV2
D gene: TRBD2
J gene: TRBJ2-7

CDR3 protein: ASSFTGAAGELF
V gene: TRBV7-2
D gene: TRBD1
J gene: TRBJ2-2

CDR3 protein: AISARGSDGYT
V gene: TRBV10-3
D gene: NA
J gene: TRBJ1-2

CDR3 protein: ASSVAGNTEAF
V gene: TRBV9
D gene: NA
J gene: TRBJ1-1

CDR3 protein: ASSPFWQPSYEQY
V gene: TRBV3-1/TRBV3-2
D gene: NA
J gene: TRBJ2-7

CDR3 protein: ASSHGDSGGGPYEQY
V gene: TRBV3-1/TRBV3-2
D gene: TRBD2
J gene: TRBJ2-7

CDR3 protein: ASSEARVPTNYGYT
V gene: TRBV2
D gene: NA
J gene: TRBJ1-2

CDR3 protein: ASSVLAGGSGANVLT
V gene: TRBV2
D gene: TRBD2
J gene: TRBJ2-6

CDR3 protein: ASRSSGSGNTIY
V gene: TRBV19
D gene: NA
J gene: TRBJ1-3

CDR3 protein: ASSATGGRETQY
V gene: TRBV7-3
D gene: NA
J gene: TRBJ2-5

CDR3 protein: ASGFYGTGTGNQPQH
V gene: TRBV12-5
D gene: NA
J gene: TRBJ1-5

CDR3 protein: ASSLPPTDEAF
V gene: TRBV28
D gene: NA
J gene: TRBJ1-1

CDR3 protein: ASRPDRGNYEQY
V gene: TRBV28
D gene: TRBD1
J gene: TRBJ2-7

CDR3 protein: ATSDSLAGGPEETQY
V gene: TRBV24-1
D gene: TRBD2
J gene: TRBJ2-5

CDR3 protein: ASSHGGETSGGDTQY
V gene: TRBV4-3
D gene: TRBD2
J gene: TRBJ2-3

CDR3 protein: SAPVSGNTIY
V gene: TRBV29-1
D gene: NA
J gene: TRBJ1-3

CDR3 protein: ASRLKKAAREGADTQY
V gene: TRBV12-2
D gene: NA
J gene: TRBJ2-3

CDR3 protein: ASSKGPPKMGLAGDISSYEQY
V gene: TRBV21-1
D gene: NA
J gene: TRBJ2-7

CDR3 protein: ASTRDRAGLEHGYT
V gene: TRBV2
D gene: TRBD1
J gene: TRBJ1-2

CDR3 protein: ASSLSRQVMNTEAF
V gene: TRBV7-8
D gene: NA
J gene: TRBJ1-1

CDR3 protein: ASGSRQDTAF
V gene: TRBV12-5
D gene: NA
J gene: TRBJ1-1

CDR3 protein: ASSLGAGGPHTDTQY
V gene: TRBV7-9
D gene: TRBD2
J gene: TRBJ2-3

CDR3 protein: ASSPHGQGARETQY
V gene: TRBV28
D gene: TRBD1
J gene: TRBJ2-5

CDR3 protein: ASSTRGGGLTDTQY
V gene: TRBV7-2
D gene: TRBD1
J gene: TRBJ2-3

CDR3 protein: ASSPTWVTKNSGYNEQF
V gene: TRBV18
D gene: NA
J gene: TRBJ2-1

CDR3 protein: ASSREDRVWETQY
V gene: TRBV19
D gene: TRBD1
J gene: TRBJ2-5

CDR3 protein: SAPRYNEQF
V gene: TRBV20-1
D gene: NA
J gene: TRBJ2-1

CDR3 protein: ASSSNRGETQY
V gene: TRBV6-2/TRBV6-3
D gene: NA
J gene: TRBJ2-5

CDR3 protein: ATSSRLGTGERQPQH
V gene: TRBV15
D gene: TRBD1
J gene: TRBJ1-5

CDR3 protein: ASSIVSGNYNEQF
V gene: TRBV19
D gene: NA
J gene: TRBJ2-1